This TCR beta chain was sequenced for a study of cytomegalovirus exposure and HLA in healthy donors. Study-wide findings and caveats: The authors assumed roughly uniform sequencing depth across donors for presence/absence analyses. In a later analysis, TCR beta V- and J-gene trimming showed a link to a missense DCLRE1C variant. Reportedly, a later analysis found an Asian-associated ancestry cluster had fewer N-insertions than the approximately 670-donor mean.

On this clone itself: The target antigen is unknown.

The PCR was carried out with 60 Vbeta primers and 13 Jbeta primers. Sequenced by immunoSEQ multiplex PCR; TCRdb stores in-frame clones only, minus some. Altogether around 100,000 clones are present, around three quarters being singletons, with the ten largest covering 4%. Germline values: CDR1 LNHDA, CDR2 SQIVND (reference sequence). Unmatched junction bases numbered 6, after V lost 9 bases and J lost 0 bases. This CDR3 is 15 amino acids long. This chain uses TRBV19 with TRBJ1-4; TRBD1 aligns across 8 bases. The TCR sequence derives from a woman in her forties or fifties in good health and CMV-seropositive. Specimen: PBMCs. The DNA for the CDR3 is TGTGCCAGCAACGACAGGGGAGCAACTAATGAAAAACTGTTTTTT. Protein: CASNDRGATNEKLFF.